Below are 10 T cell receptor beta chains sequenced from a single sample in a study of blood T cell repertoires in COVID-19. Profiled with immunoSEQ multiplex PCR; TCRdb holds only in-frame clones, not every one. This sample has approximately 190,000 clones, with 85% to 90% found just once. The sample was peripheral blood. The receptors were sampled from a man older than 75 with acute or convalescent COVID-19.

V and J are TRBV27 and TRBJ1-3; a weak D match, TRBD1 (5 bases). CDR3 length: 17 amino acids. In germline, CDR1 is MNHEY, CDR2 SMNVEV (reference sequence). V shed 3 bases and J shed 0 bases, with 15 bases lying between them. CDR3 protein: CASSLGPGRGSGNTIYF. The DNA for the CDR3 is TGTGCCAGCAGTTTGGGGCCGGGCCGCGGCTCTGGAAACACCATATATTTT.

This clone was counted a few times. The gene calls are TRBV9 and TRBJ2-1, with D tentatively TRBD2 (6 bases). The V and J ends lost 0 bases and 0 bases respectively, with 16 bases between them. CDR1 and CDR2 (germline): SGDLS, YYNGEE. This CDR3 is 18 amino acids long. The CDR3 here is CASSVVAEGRNSYNEQFF. CDR3 in DNA: TGTGCCAGCAGCGTAGTGGCGGAGGGGCGCAACTCCTACAATGAGCAGTTCTTC.

The genes are TRBV5-1 and TRBJ2-3; D gene ambiguous. Per germline, CDR1 SGHRS and CDR2 YFSETQ. The CDR3 length is 14 residues. V dropped 4 bases and J dropped 1 base, with 10 bases sitting between them. CDR3 nucleotide sequence: TGCGCCAGCAGCGACGGGTTGGGCACAGATACGCAGTATTTT. Its translation: CASSDGLGTDTQYF.

J is TRBJ1-4 and V is TRBV30; 11 bases agree with TRBD1. CDR1 is GTSNPN, CDR2 SVGIG, per germline (reference sequence). J lost 7 bases, V lost 8 bases, and 3 bases had no gene match. This CDR3 region has 12 residues. The CDR3 loop reads CAGDRGSEKLFF. The CDR3 DNA is TGTGCCGGGGACAGGGGGAGTGAAAAACTGTTTTTT. The variable domain in full, with the rest retrieved from reference TRBV30 and TRBJ1-4, is SQTIHQWPATLVQPVGSPLSLECTVEGTSNPNLYWYRQAAGRGLQLLFYSVGIGQISSEVPQNLSASRPQDRQFILSSKKLLLSDSGFYLCAGDRGSEKLFFGSGTQLSVL.

V gene TRBV7-2 combines with J gene TRBJ1-4, with 7 positions matching TRBD1. The ends lost 4 bases at V and 0 bases at J; junction bases unmatched: 5. The germline CDR1 and CDR2 sequences are SGHTA and FQGNSA. This CDR3 contains 16 residues. The CDR3 DNA is TGTGCCAGCAGCTCGGGACAGACTGCAACTAATGAAAAACTGTTTTTT. Its protein product is CASSSGQTATNEKLFF.

The gene calls are TRBV19 and TRBJ1-5, with a possible D match to TRBD1 (5 bases). This CDR3 is 15 amino acids long. Germline assignment: CDR1 LNHDA and CDR2 SQIVND (reference sequence). The V gene lost 3 bases and the J gene lost 9 bases, with 18 bases spanning the gap. CDR3 region: CASSITWSGQGPQHF. The CDR3 region has the DNA TGTGCCAGTAGTATTACGTGGTCAGGGCAAGGGCCCCAGCATTTT.

This sequence joins TRBV9 and TRBJ2-7, with D unclear. V lost 4 bases, J lost 7 bases, and 15 bases lay in between. Per germline, CDR1 SGDLS and CDR2 YYNGEE. CDR3 size: 13 residues. The CDR3 spells CASSTHHGKEQYF. For the CDR3, the DNA is TGTGCCAGCAGCACCCACCATGGCAAGGAGCAGTACTTC.

V gene TRBV4-1 combines with J gene TRBJ2-2, with 8 bases lining up with TRBD2. The length of the CDR3 is 15 residues. The germline V gene encodes CDR1 MGHRA and CDR2 YSYEKL. The J segment lost 5 bases and the V segment lost 0 bases, leaving 2 bases of the junction unmatched. CDR3 in amino acids: CASSQEIAGTGELFF. CDR3 in DNA: TGCGCCAGCAGCCAAGAAATAGCGGGAACCGGGGAGCTGTTTTTT.

The gene calls are TRBV5-1 and TRBJ1-1, with D uncertain. The V end lost 3 bases, the J end lost 4 bases, and 16 bases lay between the germline ends. This CDR3 is built from 15 residues. Per the germline V gene, CDR1 is SGHRS and CDR2 is YFSETQ. This CDR3 reads CASSWESRTGTEAFF. The CDR3 nucleotides are TGCGCCAGCAGCTGGGAGTCCCGAACCGGCACTGAAGCTTTCTTT.

The chain is built from TRBV7-2 and TRBJ2-3; possible D gene TRBD2, 7 bases. This CDR3 comprises 18 residues. Deletions cut 4 bases from V and 4 bases from J, with 24 bases between. Germline CDR1 reads SGHTA; CDR2 reads FQGNSA. Here the CDR3 reads CASSSTGAGLPRADTQYF. CDR3 sequence (DNA): TGTGCCAGCAGCTCGACAGGAGCGGGACTCCCTCGGGCAGATACGCAGTATTTT.